The 17 T cell receptor beta chains below were found in one sample sequenced in a study of blood T cell repertoires in COVID-19. Here immunoSEQ multiplex PCR was the method, and the copy in TCRdb shows in-frame clones only, minus some. The sample contains roughly 430,000 clones, approximately 90% of which appear only once. Sequencing was carried out using PBMCs or T cells enriched from blood (not recorded which). The receptors derive from a woman aged 18-29 years who had been exposed to COVID-19.

V usage is TRBV3-1 (or the pseudogene TRBV3-2) and J usage is TRBJ2-7, with 7 bases identical to TRBD2. This CDR3 comprises 15 residues. Germline loops: CDR1 LGHDT, CDR2 YNNKEL (reference sequence). V lost 0 bases, J lost 1 base, and 3 bases stayed unmatched. The CDR3 loop is CASSQEGRVSYEQYF. The CDR3 nucleotides read TGTGCCAGCAGCCAAGAAGGGAGGGTTTCCTACGAGCAGTACTTC.

V is TRBV27 and J is TRBJ2-1; the match to TRBD1 covers 7 bases. The CDR3 loop spans 15 amino acids. Germline lookup yields CDR1 MNHEY and CDR2 SMNVEV (reference sequence). The V segment lost 2 bases and the J segment 4 bases; nucleotides outside the gene matches: 5. DNA for the CDR3: TGTGCCAGCAGTTTAACAGGGGCCCAATACAATGAGCAGTTCTTC. Protein: CASSLTGAQYNEQFF.

This clone was seen only once. The chain joins TRBV5-4 to TRBJ2-5; 7 positions match TRBD2. J lost 1 base, V lost 4 bases, and 7 bases had no gene match. Germline V gene sequence: CDR1 SGHNT, CDR2 YYREEE (reference sequence). This CDR3 has 15 residues. The CDR3 DNA follows: TGTGCCAGCAGCGCACCCTCTAGCGGCCAAGAGACCCAGTACTTC. Its protein is CASSAPSSGQETQYF.

V usage is TRBV28 and J usage is TRBJ1-4, with TRBD1 matching over 9 bases. This CDR3 has 15 amino acids. The V gene's germline CDR1 is MDHEN and CDR2 SYDVKM. V trimming: 5 bases; J trimming: 5 bases; junction bases outside the gene matches: 6. CDR3 residues: CASSATGTGNEKLFF. The CDR3 region has the DNA TGTGCCAGCAGTGCCACCGGGACAGGGAATGAAAAACTGTTTTTT.

The chain has TRBV10-3 and TRBJ2-1; possible D gene TRBD1, 5 bases. Trimming removed 9 bases from V and 4 bases from J, with 13 bases in between. The CDR3 loop spans 13 amino acids. Germline CDR1 ENHRY, CDR2 SYGVKD. The CDR3 protein is CAITLGAYNEQFF. CDR3 nucleotide sequence: TGTGCCATAACCCTAGGGGCTTACAATGAGCAGTTCTTC.

V is TRBV2 and J is TRBJ1-4; 9 bases fit TRBD1. This CDR3 is 14 amino acids long. CDR1 is SNHLY, CDR2 FYNNEI, per germline. After removal of 5 bases from V and 8 bases from J, the junction contained 6 bases not matched to a gene. The CDR3 coding sequence is TGTGCCAGCAGTCTCGACAGGGGGTCGGAAAAACTGTTTTTT. It is translated as CASSLDRGSEKLFF.

The chain uses TRBV18 and TRBJ1-3; 9 bases line up with TRBD1. The CDR3 spans 15 residues. Germline V lookup: CDR1 KGHSH, CDR2 LQKENI. The ends lost 4 bases at V and 4 bases at J; junction bases unmatched: 5. The CDR3 protein is CASSLGQGPGNTIYF. The CDR3 DNA reads TGTGCCAGCTCACTAGGACAGGGGCCCGGAAACACCATATATTTT.

V gene TRBV11-2 combines with J gene TRBJ2-1; 10 bases match TRBD2. The junction had 8 bases not matched to a gene; V was cut back by 5 bases and J by 10 bases. Germline values: CDR1 SGHAT, CDR2 FQNNGV. The CDR3 has 14 residues. The CDR3: CASSATSGQSEQFF. CDR3 sequence (DNA): TGTGCCAGCAGCGCGACTAGCGGGCAGTCAGAGCAGTTCTTC.

This rearrangement joins TRBV27 to TRBJ1-5, with D perhaps matching TRBD1 (6 bases). CDR1 MNHEY and CDR2 SMNVEV come from the germline V gene (reference sequence). The length of the CDR3 is 15 residues. Between the trimmed V and J ends, which lost 8 bases and 2 bases, there was a span of 16 bases. CDR3 DNA sequence: TGTGCCAGCGGACCATCAGACAGGCGCAATCAGCCCCAGCATTTT. Its protein is CASGPSDRRNQPQHF.

This clone was detected once. The CDR3: CASSSRVGNQPQHF. CDR3 DNA sequence: TGTGCCAGCAGTTCGCGGGTAGGCAATCAGCCCCAGCATTTT. This rearrangement joins TRBV27 to TRBJ1-5; D ambiguous. The CDR3 contains 14 residues. CDR1 and CDR2 from the germline V gene are MNHEY and SMNVEV (reference sequence). The V end lost 4 bases, the J end lost 2 bases, and 9 bases lay between the germline ends.

This chain joins TRBV10-3 and TRBJ2-7, with a possible D match to TRBD1 (6 bases). Germline V gene sequence: CDR1 ENHRY, CDR2 SYGVKD. Deletions cut 6 bases from V and 0 bases from J, with 12 bases between. The CDR3 extends over 14 amino acids. CDR3 loop: CAISLRQDSYEQYF. The CDR3 nucleotides read TGTGCCATCAGCTTGAGACAGGACTCCTACGAGCAGTACTTC.

J is TRBJ2-1 and V is TRBV7-2; 13 nucleotides line up with TRBD2. J was trimmed by 8 bases and V by 5 bases; bases with no gene match: 3. The CDR3 consists of 14 residues. Germline-derived CDR1 and CDR2 are SGHTA and FQGNSA. The CDR3 region has the DNA TGTGCCAGCAGCGACGGACTAGCGGGGGATGAGCAGTTCTTC. Its protein product is CASSDGLAGDEQFF.

This chain joins TRBV4-1 and TRBJ1-2; 9 bases fit TRBD1. Germline V CDR1 and CDR2: MGHRA, YSYEKL. Trimming at V came to 2 bases and at J to 2 bases, leaving 3 bases not matched to a gene. The CDR3 sequence is 15 residues long. Written as DNA, the CDR3 is TGCGCCAGCAGCCAACCCACAGGGGGCAACTATGGCTACACCTTC. It translates to CASSQPTGGNYGYTF.

The chain couples TRBV5-1 to TRBJ2-5; 7 positions match TRBD2. Trimming removed 4 bases from V and 0 bases from J; junction bases left unmatched: 9. The CDR3 has 16 amino acids. CDR1 is SGHRS and CDR2 is YFSETQ in the germline V gene. The CDR3 spells CASSHPSGANQETQYF. The CDR3 region has the DNA TGCGCCAGCAGCCATCCGAGCGGGGCCAACCAAGAGACCCAGTACTTC.

The chain joins TRBV5-6 to TRBJ1-2; D perhaps matches TRBD1 (5 bases). V was cut by 4 bases and J by 0 bases, with 7 bases left in between. CDR3 size: 13 residues. Germline V CDR1 and CDR2: SGHDT, YYEEEE. The CDR3 DNA is TGTGCCAGCAGCGCGACAGCTAACTATGGCTACACCTTC. It translates to CASSATANYGYTF.

The chain couples TRBV7-8 to TRBJ1-1, with 7 bases lining up with TRBD1. Germline values: CDR1 SGHVS, CDR2 FQNEAQ. Unmatched junction bases numbered 7, after V lost 6 bases and J lost 3 bases. The CDR3 is 14 residues long. In DNA, the CDR3 is TGTGCCAGCAGGATCACAGGGGAGGACACTGAAGCTTTCTTT. This translates into CASRITGEDTEAFF.

This clone has just one count. The chain carries TRBV7-2 and TRBJ2-5; D gene unclear. Trimming took 2 bases from V and 4 from J, leaving 8 bases between them. The CDR3 has 13 amino acids. CDR1 is SGHTA, CDR2 FQGNSA, per germline. The CDR3: CASSLYSPETQYF. CDR3 coding DNA: TGTGCCAGCAGCTTATATAGCCCAGAGACCCAGTACTTC.